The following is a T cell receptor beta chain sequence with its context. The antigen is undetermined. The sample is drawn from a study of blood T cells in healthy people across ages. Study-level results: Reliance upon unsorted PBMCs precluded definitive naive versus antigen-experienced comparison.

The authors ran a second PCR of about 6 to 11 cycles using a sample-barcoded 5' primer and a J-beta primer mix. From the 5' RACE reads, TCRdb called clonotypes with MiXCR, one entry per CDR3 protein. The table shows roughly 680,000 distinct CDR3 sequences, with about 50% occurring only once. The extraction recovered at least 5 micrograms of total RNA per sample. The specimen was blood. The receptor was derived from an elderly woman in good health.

Written as DNA, the CDR3 is TGCAGCGTTGAAGGCGGGGCAGGGTACGAGCAGTACTTC. Its translation: CSVEGGAGYEQYF. The chain is built from TRBV29-1 and TRBJ2-7; D is possibly TRBD2 (6 bases). The length of the CDR3 is 13 residues. Trimming cost V 1 base and J 4 bases, with 11 bases left between them. Germline lookup yields CDR1 SQVTM and CDR2 ANQGSEA.